This entry concerns a single T cell receptor (beta chain). The sample is drawn from a study of long-term antiretroviral therapy in people with HIV. Running of the v3.0 immunoSEQ assay took place at survey level. The assay was immunoSEQ multiplex PCR, and TCRdb's table has in-frame clones only and misses some. There are approximately 35,000 clones in the sample; 97% occur only once, and approximately 2.9% lies in the top ten. In germline, CDR1 is SEHNR, CDR2 FQNEAQ (reference sequence). The CDR3 runs to 17 residues. The V and J ends lost 2 bases and 7 bases, in that order; junction bases with no gene match: 11.

The chain combines TRBV7-9 with TRBJ1-6, with 7 bases matching TRBD1. Here the sequenced sample was unsorted PBMCs, taken 6.9 years after starting antiretroviral therapy. The receptor comes from a man younger than 40 with HIV. This CDR3 reads CASSLTGFGTANSPLHF. The CDR3 DNA reads as TGTGCCAGCAGCTTAACGGGGTTCGGGACAGCCAATTCACCCCTCCACTTT.